These 14 T cell receptor beta chains came from one sample sequenced in a study of molecular identifiers for immune sequencing clone quantification. One entry per CDR3 protein, called by TCRdb with MiXCR from the PCR reads. The table shows about 320,000 distinct CDR3 sequences, with under 25% occurring only once. Sequenced sample: naive CD8+ T cells from blood, with Jurkat cell RNA spiked in. Subset denoted: FACS-sorted CD8+CD4-CCR7+CD45RA+ naive T cells. These TCRs come from a human donor in good health. Some libraries in this study had Jurkat cell RNA spiked in.

This clonotype was seen a handful of times. The rearrangement joins TRBV10-3 to TRBJ2-7; D is unclear. CDR3 length equals 11 residues. V lost 6 bases to trimming and J lost 1 base, with 4 bases between them. Germline CDR1 reads ENHRY; CDR2 reads SYGVKD. The DNA for the CDR3 is TGTGCCATCAGGGGGTCCTACGAGCAGTACTTC. Translation: CAIRGSYEQYF.

This clonotype was counted a few times. The gene calls are TRBV6-6 and TRBJ2-3; D call uncertain. The germline V and J ends were trimmed by 5 bases and 4 bases, with 13 bases remaining between them. The CDR3 has 14 amino acids. Germline values: CDR1 MNHNY, CDR2 SVGAGI (reference sequence). CDR3 coding DNA: TGTGCCAGCAGTCTTAGTCCGGCTGCAGATACGCAGTATTTT. This sequence encodes CASSLSPAADTQYF.

In this sample, this clonotype turned up many times. The chain employs TRBV7-9 and TRBJ1-5, with D possibly being TRBD1 (5 bases). The length of the CDR3 is 17 residues. Germline-derived CDR1 and CDR2 are SEHNR and FQNEAQ (reference sequence). V lost 4 bases and J lost 3, with 19 bases in between. DNA of the CDR3: TGTGCCAGCAGCTCCACTTATTCGGACAATTCCAATCAGCCCCAGCATTTT. Protein product: CASSSTYSDNSNQPQHF.

This chain joins TRBV12-3 or TRBV12-4 and TRBJ2-7, with a weak D call TRBD1 (6 bases). The germline V and J ends were trimmed by 6 bases and 4 bases, with 13 bases remaining between them. The CDR3 loop spans 13 amino acids. CDR3 residues: CASRQTGFYEQYF. DNA of the CDR3: TGTGCCAGCAGGCAAACAGGGTTTTACGAGCAGTACTTC.

The genes are TRBV18 and TRBJ2-3, with 11 bases aligning to TRBD2. There are 18 residues in the CDR3. J lost 3 bases, V lost 1 base, and 9 bases had no gene match. The germline CDR1 and CDR2 sequences are KGHSH and LQKENI. CDR3 DNA sequence: TGTGCCAGCTCACCACGACTAGCGGGAATTTCAGAAACAGATACGCAGTATTTT. Translation: CASSPRLAGISETDTQYF.

The chain carries TRBV20-1 and TRBJ1-1; D may be TRBD1 (5 bases). Trimming took 5 bases from V and 4 from J, leaving 17 bases between them. The CDR3 is 14 residues long. Germline V gene data show CDR1 as DFQATT and CDR2 as SNEGSKA (reference sequence). Here the CDR3 DNA reads TGCAGTGCTCTGGGGTTCGGGGGGTTCACTGAAGCTTTCTTT. It is translated as CSALGFGGFTEAFF.

This clonotype was recorded a few times. V and J are TRBV2 and TRBJ2-7, with D uncertain. Trimming took off 0 bases at V and 7 bases at J, with 16 bases between the two ends. Germline CDR1 is SNHLY and CDR2 is FYNNEI. The length of the CDR3 is 15 residues. CDR3 region: CASSEADPLTEEQYF. CDR3 sequence (DNA): TGTGCCAGCAGTGAAGCTGACCCACTCACTGAGGAGCAGTACTTC.

This clonotype came up a few times. The chain links TRBV11-3 to TRBJ1-4, with D unresolved. The CDR3 is 13 amino acids. With 3 bases removed from V and 8 bases from J, the gap between germline ends came to 10 bases. The V gene's germline CDR1 is SGHNT and CDR2 YENEEA. The CDR3 nucleotides read TGTGCCAGCAGCTTCATAGGGAACGAAAAACTGTTTTTT. Its translation is CASSFIGNEKLFF.

This clonotype was seen a few times. The V gene is TRBV5-1, the J gene TRBJ1-1, with TRBD1 matching 12 bases. Germline CDR1 is SGHRS and CDR2 is YFSETQ. The trim removed 2 bases at V and 6 bases at J, leaving 5 bases unmatched. CDR3 size: 15 residues. In nucleotides, the CDR3 is TGCGCCAGCAGCTTCCGCGGGACAGGGGGCTCTGAAGCTTTCTTT. Its protein is CASSFRGTGGSEAFF.

This clonotype was detected once. A read error may be the cause here, since a much bigger clone is one base away. This rearrangement joins TRBV5-6 to TRBJ2-3, with D tentatively TRBD2 (5 bases). V lost 0 bases, J lost 4 bases, and 12 bases lay in between. The germline V gene has CDR1 SGHDT and CDR2 YYEEEE. The CDR3 runs to 15 residues. The CDR3 sequence is CASSLVGVSADTQYF. The CDR3 DNA is TGTGCCAGCAGCTTGGTCGGGGTTAGCGCAGATACGCAGTATTTT.

On this clonotype itself: In this CDR3 the conserved last residue, phenylalanine or tryptophan, is missing, so a read error is likely. The limits of the CDR3 on the DNA are not certain, so only TCRdb's listed CDR3 is given. This chain uses TRBV7-9 with TRBJ2-2; TRBD2 is the table's D call, not checked against the DNA. The CDR3 has 12 residues if both end residues are counted. Germline CDR1 SEHNR, CDR2 FQNEAQ (reference sequence). The CDR3 reads CAIRAEPGELLV.

As regards this clonotype: The germline gene is not matched at one end of the junction; a read error may be the cause. This sequence joins TRBV15 and TRBJ1-5; D remains ambiguous. The CDR3 has 16 residues. Germline CDR1 is LNHNV and CDR2 is YYDKDF (reference sequence). This CDR3 is CAASRDGRALHQPQHF. The CDR3 coding sequence is TGTGCCGCCAGCAGAGATGGGAGGGCTTTGCATCAGCCCCAGCATTTT.

Comments on this clonotype: Just one base apart from a much larger clone, this may be a read error. V usage is TRBV7-2 and J usage is TRBJ2-7; D might be TRBD2 (5 bases). The CDR3 runs to 15 residues. Per the germline V gene, CDR1 is SGHTA and CDR2 is FQGNSA. V lost 3 bases and J lost 2, with 14 bases in between. The chain's CDR3 is CASSFVVEGPYEQYF. The CDR3 coding sequence is TGTGCCAGCAGCTTTGTGGTTGAGGGCCCCTACGAGCAGTACTTC. The full variable domain, completed using reference TRBV7-2 and TRBJ2-7, is GAGVSQSPSNKVTEKGKDVELRCDPISGHTALYWYRQSLGQGLEFLIYFQGNSAPDKSGLPSDRFSAERTGGSVSTLTIQRTQQEDSAVYLCASSFVVEGPYEQYFGPGTRLTVT.

Many counts were recorded for this clonotype. V is TRBV7-2 and J is TRBJ2-7; no clear D gene. The germline gives CDR1 SGHTA, CDR2 FQGNSA. Trimming took 5 bases from V and 6 from J, leaving 11 bases between them. The CDR3 is 12 amino acids. The CDR3 loop reads CASSPAPGEQYF. CDR3 nucleotide sequence: TGTGCCAGCAGCCCTGCCCCCGGCGAGCAGTACTTC.